This T cell receptor (beta chain) was found in a study of blood T cell repertoires in COVID-19. In the study overall: Samples taken during acute and convalescent COVID-19 were collected in the United States, Italy and Spain.

The repertoire was sequenced with immunoSEQ multiplex PCR; TCRdb's copy has only in-frame clones and lacks some. The repertoire consists of 200,000 to 250,000 clones, with 80% to 90% occurring once and the leading ten covering less than 11%. Germline CDR1 KGHSH, CDR2 LQKENI. The CDR3 spans 13 residues. After removal of 3 bases from V and 6 bases from J, the junction contained 0 bases not matched to a gene. The TCR comes from a woman aged 80 or older with acute or convalescent COVID-19. V usage is TRBV18 and J usage is TRBJ1-2; TRBD1 matches 11 bases. The material sequenced was peripheral blood. The CDR3: CASSPDRGHGYTF. The DNA of the CDR3 is TGTGCCAGCTCACCGGACAGGGGGCATGGCTACACCTTC.